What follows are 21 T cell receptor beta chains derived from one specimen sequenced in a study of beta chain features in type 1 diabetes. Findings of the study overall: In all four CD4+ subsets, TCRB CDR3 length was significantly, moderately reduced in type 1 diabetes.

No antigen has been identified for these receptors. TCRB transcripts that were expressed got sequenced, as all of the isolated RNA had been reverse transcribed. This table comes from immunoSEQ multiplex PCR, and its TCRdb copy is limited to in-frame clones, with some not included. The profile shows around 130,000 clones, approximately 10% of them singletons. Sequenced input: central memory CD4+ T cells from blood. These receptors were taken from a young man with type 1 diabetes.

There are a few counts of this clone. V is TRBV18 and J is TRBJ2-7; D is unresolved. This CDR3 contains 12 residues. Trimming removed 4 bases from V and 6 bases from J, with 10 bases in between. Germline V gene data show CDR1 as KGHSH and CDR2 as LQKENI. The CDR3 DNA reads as TGTGCCAGCTCACTCGCCCAGATCGAGCAGTACTTC. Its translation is CASSLAQIEQYF. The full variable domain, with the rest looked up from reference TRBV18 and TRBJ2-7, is NAGVMQNPRHLVRRRGQEARLRCSPMKGHSHVYWYRQLPEEGLKFMVYLQKENIIDESGMPKERFSAEFPKEGPSILRIQQVVRGDSAAYFCASSLAQIEQYFGPGTRLTVT.

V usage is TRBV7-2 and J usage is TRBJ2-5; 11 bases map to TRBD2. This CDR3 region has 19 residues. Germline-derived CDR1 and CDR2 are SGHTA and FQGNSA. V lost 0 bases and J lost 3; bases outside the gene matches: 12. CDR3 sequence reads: CASSLARVASGGREETQYF. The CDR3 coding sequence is TGTGCCAGCAGCTTAGCGAGAGTAGCTAGCGGGGGGAGGGAAGAGACCCAGTACTTC.

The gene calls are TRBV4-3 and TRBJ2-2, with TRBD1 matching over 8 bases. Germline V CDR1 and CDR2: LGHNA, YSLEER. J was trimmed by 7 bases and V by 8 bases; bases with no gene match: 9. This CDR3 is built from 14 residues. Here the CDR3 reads CASGGQGLIGELFF. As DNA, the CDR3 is TGCGCCAGCGGCGGACAGGGACTGATCGGGGAGCTGTTTTTT.

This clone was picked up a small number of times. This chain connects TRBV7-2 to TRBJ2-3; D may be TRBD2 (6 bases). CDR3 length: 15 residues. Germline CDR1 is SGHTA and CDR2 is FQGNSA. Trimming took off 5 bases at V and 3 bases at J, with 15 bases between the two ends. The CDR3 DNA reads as TGTGCCAGCAGCCCATCTTACGGGGGAACAGATACGCAGTATTTT. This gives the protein CASSPSYGGTDTQYF.

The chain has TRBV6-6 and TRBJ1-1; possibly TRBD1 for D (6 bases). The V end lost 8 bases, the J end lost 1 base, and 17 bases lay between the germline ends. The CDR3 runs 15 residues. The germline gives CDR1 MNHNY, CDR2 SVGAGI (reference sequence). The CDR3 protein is CASQPGSQGNTEAFF. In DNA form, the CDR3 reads TGTGCCAGCCAGCCCGGTTCACAGGGGAACACTGAAGCTTTCTTT.

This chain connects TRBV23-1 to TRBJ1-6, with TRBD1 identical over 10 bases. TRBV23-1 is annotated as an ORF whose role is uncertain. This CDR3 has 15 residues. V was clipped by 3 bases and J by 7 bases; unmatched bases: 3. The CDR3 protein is CASSQGQGRNSPLHF. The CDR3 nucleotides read TGCGCCAGCAGTCAGGGACAGGGGAGAAATTCACCCCTCCACTTT.

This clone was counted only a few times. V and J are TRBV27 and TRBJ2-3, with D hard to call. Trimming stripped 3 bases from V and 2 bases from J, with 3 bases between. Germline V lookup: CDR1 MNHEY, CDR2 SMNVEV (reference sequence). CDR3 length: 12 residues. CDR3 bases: TGTGCCAGCAGTTTCATCACAGATACGCAGTATTTT. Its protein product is CASSFITDTQYF.

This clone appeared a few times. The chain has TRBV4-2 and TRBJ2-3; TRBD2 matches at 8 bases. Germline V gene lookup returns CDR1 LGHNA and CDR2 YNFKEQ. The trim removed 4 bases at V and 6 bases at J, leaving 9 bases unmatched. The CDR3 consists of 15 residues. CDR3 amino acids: CASSPAAGAGDTQYF. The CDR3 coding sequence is TGTGCCAGCAGCCCTGCAGCGGGGGCAGGGGATACGCAGTATTTT.

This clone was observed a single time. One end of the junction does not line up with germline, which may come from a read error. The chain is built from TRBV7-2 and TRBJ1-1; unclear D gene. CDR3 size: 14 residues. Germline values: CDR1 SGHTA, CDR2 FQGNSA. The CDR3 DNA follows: TGCGCCAGCAGCCAAGATCCCGGGGACACTGAAGCTTTCTTT. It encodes CASSQDPGDTEAFF. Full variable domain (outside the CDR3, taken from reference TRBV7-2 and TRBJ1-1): GAGVSQSPSNKVTEKGKDVELRCDPISGHTALYWYRQSLGQGLEFLIYFQGNSAPDKSGLPSDRFSAERTGGSVSTLTIQRTQQEDSAVYLCASSQDPGDTEAFFGQGTRLTVV.

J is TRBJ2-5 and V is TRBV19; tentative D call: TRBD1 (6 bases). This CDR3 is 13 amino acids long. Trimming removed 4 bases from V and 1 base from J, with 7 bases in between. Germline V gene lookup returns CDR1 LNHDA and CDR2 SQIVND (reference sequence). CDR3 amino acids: CASSRQAQETQYF. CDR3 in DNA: TGTGCCAGTAGTAGACAGGCCCAAGAGACCCAGTACTTC.

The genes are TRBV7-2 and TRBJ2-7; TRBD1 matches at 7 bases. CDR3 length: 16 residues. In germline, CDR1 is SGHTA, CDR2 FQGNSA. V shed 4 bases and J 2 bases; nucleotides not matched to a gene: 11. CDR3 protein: CASSWSGGSQAYEQYF. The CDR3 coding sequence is TGTGCCAGCAGCTGGTCAGGGGGAAGCCAAGCCTACGAGCAGTACTTC.

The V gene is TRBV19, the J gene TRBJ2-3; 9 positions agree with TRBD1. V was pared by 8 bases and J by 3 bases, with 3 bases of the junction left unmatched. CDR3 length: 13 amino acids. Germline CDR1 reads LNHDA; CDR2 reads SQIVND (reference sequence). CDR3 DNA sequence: TGTGCCAGTCGGGACAGGGTGACAGATACGCAGTATTTT. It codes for CASRDRVTDTQYF. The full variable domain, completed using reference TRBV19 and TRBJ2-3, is DGGITQSPKYLFRKEGQNVTLSCEQNLNHDAMYWYRQDPGQGLRLIYYSQIVNDFQKGDIAEGYSVSREKKESFPLTVTSAQKNPTAFYLCASRDRVTDTQYFGPGTRLTVL.

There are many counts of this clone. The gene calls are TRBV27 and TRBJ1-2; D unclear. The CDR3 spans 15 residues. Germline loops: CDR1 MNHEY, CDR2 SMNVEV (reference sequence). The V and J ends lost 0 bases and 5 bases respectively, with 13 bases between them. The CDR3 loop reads CASSLSPGPIYGYTF. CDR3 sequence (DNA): TGTGCCAGCAGTTTATCCCCGGGTCCTATATATGGCTACACCTTC.

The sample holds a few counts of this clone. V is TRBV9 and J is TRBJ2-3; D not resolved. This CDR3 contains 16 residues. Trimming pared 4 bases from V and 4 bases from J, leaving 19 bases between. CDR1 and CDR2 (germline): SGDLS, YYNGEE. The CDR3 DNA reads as TGTGCCAGCAGCCAAGATCTAGGCTTTCGCCCAGATACGCAGTATTTT. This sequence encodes CASSQDLGFRPDTQYF. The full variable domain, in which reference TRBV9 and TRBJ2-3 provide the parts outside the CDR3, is DSGVTQTPKHLITATGQRVTLRCSPRSGDLSVYWYQQSLDQGLQFLIQYYNGEERAKGNILERFSAQQFPDLHSELNLSSLELGDSALYFCASSQDLGFRPDTQYFGPGTRLTVL.

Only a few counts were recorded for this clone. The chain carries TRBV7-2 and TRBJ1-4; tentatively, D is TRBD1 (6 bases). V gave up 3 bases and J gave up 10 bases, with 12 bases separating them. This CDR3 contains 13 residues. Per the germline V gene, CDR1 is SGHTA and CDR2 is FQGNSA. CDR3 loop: CASSFSAGVKLFF. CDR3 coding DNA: TGTGCCAGCAGCTTCTCGGCAGGGGTAAAACTGTTTTTT. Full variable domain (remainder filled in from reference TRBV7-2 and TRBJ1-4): GAGVSQSPSNKVTEKGKDVELRCDPISGHTALYWYRQSLGQGLEFLIYFQGNSAPDKSGLPSDRFSAERTGGSVSTLTIQRTQQEDSAVYLCASSFSAGVKLFFGSGTQLSVL.

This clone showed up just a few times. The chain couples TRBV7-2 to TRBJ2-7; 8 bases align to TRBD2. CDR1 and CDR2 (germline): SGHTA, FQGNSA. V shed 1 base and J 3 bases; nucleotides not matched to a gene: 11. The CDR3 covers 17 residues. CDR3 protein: CASSLGVASGPRYEQYF. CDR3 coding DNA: TGTGCCAGCAGCTTAGGAGTGGCTAGCGGGCCTCGCTACGAGCAGTACTTC.

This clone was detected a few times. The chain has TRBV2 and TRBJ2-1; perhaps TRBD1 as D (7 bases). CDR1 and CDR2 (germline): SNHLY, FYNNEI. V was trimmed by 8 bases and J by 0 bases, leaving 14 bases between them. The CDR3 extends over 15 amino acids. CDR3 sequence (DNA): TGTGCCAGCCTCTCCAGGGGGGCCTCCTACAATGAGCAGTTCTTC. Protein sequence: CASLSRGASYNEQFF. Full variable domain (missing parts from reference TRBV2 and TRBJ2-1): EPEVTQTPSHQVTQMGQEVILRCVPISNHLYFYWYRQILGQKVEFLVSFYNNEISEKSEIFDDQFSVERPDGSNFTLKIRSTKLEDSAMYFCASLSRGASYNEQFFGPGTRLTVL.

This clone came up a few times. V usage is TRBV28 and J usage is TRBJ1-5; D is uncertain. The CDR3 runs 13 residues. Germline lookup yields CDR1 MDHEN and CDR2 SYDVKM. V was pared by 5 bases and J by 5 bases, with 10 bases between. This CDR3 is CASSPENYQPQHF. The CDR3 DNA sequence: TGTGCCAGCAGTCCCGAAAACTATCAGCCCCAGCATTTT. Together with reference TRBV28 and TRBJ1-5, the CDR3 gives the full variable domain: DVKVTQSSRYLVKRTGEKVFLECVQDMDHENMFWYRQDPGLGLRLIYFSYDVKMKEKGDIPEGYSVSREKKERFSLILESASTNQTSMYLCASSPENYQPQHFGDGTRLSIL.

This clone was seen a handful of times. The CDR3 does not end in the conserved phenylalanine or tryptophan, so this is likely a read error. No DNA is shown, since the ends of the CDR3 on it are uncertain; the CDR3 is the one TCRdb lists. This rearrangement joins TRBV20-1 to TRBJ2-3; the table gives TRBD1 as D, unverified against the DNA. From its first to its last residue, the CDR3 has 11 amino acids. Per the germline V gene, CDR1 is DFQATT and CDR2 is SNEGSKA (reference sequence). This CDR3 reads CSASRGQGATV.

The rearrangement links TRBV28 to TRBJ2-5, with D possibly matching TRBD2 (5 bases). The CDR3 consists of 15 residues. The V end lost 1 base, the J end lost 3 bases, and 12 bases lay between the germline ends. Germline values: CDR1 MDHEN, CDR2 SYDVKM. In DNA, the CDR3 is TGTGCCAGCAGTTTATTGGCCGGGAATGAAGAGACCCAGTACTTC. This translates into CASSLLAGNEETQYF.

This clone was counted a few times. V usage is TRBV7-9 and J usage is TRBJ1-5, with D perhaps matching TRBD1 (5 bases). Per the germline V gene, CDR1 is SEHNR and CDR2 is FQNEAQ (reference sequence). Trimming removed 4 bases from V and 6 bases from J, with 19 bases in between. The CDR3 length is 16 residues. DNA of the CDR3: TGTGCCAGCAGCTCCCTAGCGGGAGGGGCGGGTCAGCCCCAGCATTTT. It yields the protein CASSSLAGGAGQPQHF.